The present TCR beta chain was sequenced within a study of cytomegalovirus exposure and HLA in healthy donors. Whole-study findings and limits: Researchers counted around 160 TCR beta chains as cytomegalovirus-associated. Most TCR sequences showed up rarely, but some public TCRs showed up in many donors. A later analysis linked a missense DCLRE1C variant to TCR beta V- and J-gene trimming.

To note about this clone: The antigen is undetermined.

In germline, CDR1 is WNHNN, CDR2 SYGVQD (reference sequence). This CDR3 comprises 14 residues. V lost 8 bases and J lost 9; bases outside the gene matches: 12. 60 Vbeta and 13 Jbeta primers were used in PCR. Clones were sequenced by immunoSEQ multiplex PCR, and TCRdb holds only the in-frame ones, with some missing. Here the sample spans 160,000 or so clones, roughly 88% being singletons. V and J are TRBV10-1 and TRBJ2-1; 8 nucleotides align to TRBD2. The sample was PBMCs. This TCR was recovered from a woman between 18 and 30 years old in good health and CMV-seronegative. The CDR3 DNA sequence: TGCGCCAGCCGAGAAGGTAGCGGGGTAGGTGAGCAGTTCTTC. Protein: CASREGSGVGEQFF.